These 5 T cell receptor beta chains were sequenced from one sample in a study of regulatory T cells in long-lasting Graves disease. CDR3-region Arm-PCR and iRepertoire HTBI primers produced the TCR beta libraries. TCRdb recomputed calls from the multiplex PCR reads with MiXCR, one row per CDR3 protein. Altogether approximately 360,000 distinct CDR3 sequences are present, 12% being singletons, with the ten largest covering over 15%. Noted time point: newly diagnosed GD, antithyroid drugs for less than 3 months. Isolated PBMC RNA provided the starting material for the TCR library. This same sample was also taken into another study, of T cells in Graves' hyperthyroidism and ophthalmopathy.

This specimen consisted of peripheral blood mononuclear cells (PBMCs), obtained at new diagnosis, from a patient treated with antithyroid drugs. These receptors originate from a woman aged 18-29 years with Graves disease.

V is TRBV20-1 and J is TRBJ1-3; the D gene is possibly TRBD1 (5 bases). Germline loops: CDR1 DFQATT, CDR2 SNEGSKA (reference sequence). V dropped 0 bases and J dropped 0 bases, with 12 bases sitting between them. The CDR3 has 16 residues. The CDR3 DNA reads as TGCAGTGCTAGAGATGAAGGGACCCACTCTGGAAACACCATATATTTT. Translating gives CSARDEGTHSGNTIYF.

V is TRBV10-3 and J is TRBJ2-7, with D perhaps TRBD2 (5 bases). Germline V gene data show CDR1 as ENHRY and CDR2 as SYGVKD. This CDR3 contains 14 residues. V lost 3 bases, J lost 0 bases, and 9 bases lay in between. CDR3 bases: TGTGCCATCAGTGATCAGCGGTTCTCCTACGAGCAGTACTTC. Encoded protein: CAISDQRFSYEQYF.

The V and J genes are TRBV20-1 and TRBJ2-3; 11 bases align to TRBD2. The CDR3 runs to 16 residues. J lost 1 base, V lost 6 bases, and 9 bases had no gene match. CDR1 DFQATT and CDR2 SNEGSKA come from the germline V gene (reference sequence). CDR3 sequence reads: CSAAGLAAPGTDTQYF. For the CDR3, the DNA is TGCAGTGCGGCGGGACTAGCGGCTCCGGGCACAGATACGCAGTATTTT.

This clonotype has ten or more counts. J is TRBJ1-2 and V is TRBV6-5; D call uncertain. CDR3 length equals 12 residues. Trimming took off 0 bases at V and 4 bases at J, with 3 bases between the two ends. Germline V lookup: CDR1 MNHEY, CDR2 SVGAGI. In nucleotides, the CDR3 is TGTGCCAGCAGTTACTCCGGCTATGGCTACACCTTC. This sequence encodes CASSYSGYGYTF.

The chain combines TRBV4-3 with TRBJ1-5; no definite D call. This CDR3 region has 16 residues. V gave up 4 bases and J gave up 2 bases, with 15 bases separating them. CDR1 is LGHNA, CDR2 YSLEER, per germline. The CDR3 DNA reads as TGCGCCAGCAGCCCTCAGGTGAAAATTGGCAATCAGCCCCAGCATTTT. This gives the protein CASSPQVKIGNQPQHF.